What follows are 29 T cell receptor beta chains derived from one specimen sequenced in a study of T cells in Graves' hyperthyroidism and ophthalmopathy. Amplified TCR beta CDR3 regions came from RNA transcripts. The HTBI primer set was used in a first-round RT-PCR of the TCR CDR3. TCRdb re-called the multiplex PCR reads with MiXCR, one entry per CDR3 protein. The profile shows tens of thousands of distinct CDR3 sequences, around half of them singletons. Sequenced: blood. Receptor source: a woman between 50 and 59 years old with Graves' hyperthyroidism that later progressed to Graves' ophthalmopathy.

This clonotype ranks as medium-sized (0.01 to 0.1%). This chain links TRBV7-9 with TRBJ2-7; the D gene is possibly TRBD2 (6 bases). Trimming removed 2 bases from V and 3 bases from J, with 8 bases in between. The CDR3 loop spans 13 amino acids. Germline V gives CDR1 SEHNR, CDR2 FQNEAQ (reference sequence). The CDR3 bases are TGTGCCAGCAGCTTATTGCGGGACTACGAGCAGTACTTC. Its protein product is CASSLLRDYEQYF.

This clonotype was counted once. The rearrangement links TRBV4-1 to TRBJ2-7; the match to TRBD2 covers 7 bases. Trimming removed 1 base from V and 0 bases from J; junction bases left unmatched: 9. The CDR3 runs 17 residues. From germline, CDR1 is MGHRA and CDR2 YSYEKL. The CDR3 region has the DNA TGCGCCAGCAGCCAAGCTCGACTAGCCAAGCACTCCTACGAGCAGTACTTC. This codes for CASSQARLAKHSYEQYF.

The chain links TRBV7-2 to TRBJ2-2, with D possibly being TRBD1 or TRBD2 (5 bases each). V was clipped by 3 bases and J by 4 bases, with 15 bases between them. Germline CDR1 reads SGHTA; CDR2 reads FQGNSA. The CDR3 contains 16 residues. The CDR3 DNA sequence: TGTGCCAGCAGCTTTCTGGGGACCCCGAGCACCGGGGAGCTGTTTTTT. Its protein is CASSFLGTPSTGELFF.

A few counts support this clonotype. This chain joins TRBV20-1 and TRBJ2-5; D not resolved. The CDR3 has 15 residues. The germline V gene encodes CDR1 DFQATT and CDR2 SNEGSKA (reference sequence). V was shortened by 0 bases and J by 2 bases, with 13 bases between the two germline ends. In nucleotides, the CDR3 is TGCAGTGCTAGAGATACCGGGTTCGAGCAAGAGACCCAGTACTTC. Translating it yields CSARDTGFEQETQYF.

CDR3 in amino acids: CASSFGTSGYNEQFF. The CDR3 nucleotides are TGTGCCAGCAGCTTTGGGACTAGCGGTTACAATGAGCAGTTCTTC. The chain couples TRBV7-2 to TRBJ2-1, with TRBD2 matching over 11 bases. Germline values: CDR1 SGHTA, CDR2 FQGNSA. This CDR3 is built from 15 residues. V trimming: 3 bases; J trimming: 4 bases; junction bases outside the gene matches: 2.

The chain uses TRBV6-5 and TRBJ1-1; no definite D call. Germline V CDR1 and CDR2: MNHEY, SVGAGI. The CDR3 runs 13 residues. The V end lost 2 bases, the J end lost 7 bases, and 11 bases lay between the germline ends. In nucleotides, the CDR3 is TGTGCCAGCAGTTACGGTACTGCCGGTGAAGCTTTCTTT. Protein sequence: CASSYGTAGEAFF.

Only a few counts were recorded for this clonotype. No conserved phenylalanine or tryptophan ends this CDR3, so it is likely a read error. V gene TRBV9 combines with J gene TRBJ1-3; no clear D gene. This CDR3 comprises 15 residues. CDR1 is SGDLS and CDR2 is YYNGEE in the germline V gene. CDR3 nucleotides: TGCGCCAGCGGGTGGCGGGCCAACTCTGGAAACACCATATATCTT. It codes for CASGWRANSGNTIYL.

Many counts were recorded for this clonotype. The genes are TRBV6-5 and TRBJ2-1; 12 positions agree with TRBD2. Trimming at V came to 4 bases and at J to 4 bases, leaving 5 bases not matched to a gene. Germline assignment: CDR1 MNHEY and CDR2 SVGAGI. This CDR3 contains 16 residues. CDR3 nucleotide sequence: TGTGCCAGCAGTTCGGATACTAGCGGGAGGTACAATGAGCAGTTCTTC. Its translation: CASSSDTSGRYNEQFF.

Many counts were recorded for this clonotype. The V gene is TRBV6-5, the J gene TRBJ2-7; D is possibly TRBD1 or TRBD2 (7 bases each). CDR3 length: 16 residues. Germline V gives CDR1 MNHEY, CDR2 SVGAGI. The ends were cut back, 6 bases at V and 1 base at J, with 19 bases in the middle. The CDR3 sequence: CASSRGEGSLSYEQYF. CDR3 nucleotide sequence: TGTGCCAGCAGCAGGGGGGAGGGCAGTTTATCCTACGAGCAGTACTTC.

On this clonotype: Relative to the germline gene, one junction end is altered; a read error may explain this. The chain employs TRBV4-2 and TRBJ1-4; possible D gene TRBD1, 5 bases. The length of the CDR3 is 15 residues. CDR1 is LGHNA, CDR2 YNFKEQ, per germline. DNA for the CDR3: TGTACCAGCAGCCAAGTTAGTCCAGGGAATGAAAAACTGTTTTTT. This encodes CTSSQVSPGNEKLFF.

At least ten counts were recorded for this clonotype. This rearrangement joins TRBV20-1 to TRBJ1-2; D is ambiguous. The CDR3 is 14 residues long. Germline CDR1 reads DFQATT; CDR2 reads SNEGSKA (reference sequence). Trimming cost V 3 bases and J 3 bases, with 14 bases left between them. The CDR3: CSASSGGRDYGYTF. CDR3 bases: TGCAGTGCTAGCTCCGGAGGAAGAGACTATGGCTACACCTTC.

The rearrangement joins TRBV7-9 to TRBJ2-5, with 13 nucleotides matching TRBD2. Losses at the gene ends were 5 bases for V and 0 bases for J; bases not matched to a gene: 3. From germline, CDR1 is SEHNR and CDR2 FQNEAQ (reference sequence). CDR3 length: 16 residues. CDR3: CASSQTSGRYQETQYF. For the CDR3, the DNA is TGTGCCAGCAGCCAGACTAGCGGGAGGTACCAAGAGACCCAGTACTTC.

This clonotype was recorded at least ten times. A read error may explain this, as a much larger clone is one base away. The chain links TRBV7-3 to TRBJ2-3; D not certain. The CDR3 loop spans 13 amino acids. The V gene's germline CDR1 is SGHTA and CDR2 FQGTGA. The DNA of the CDR3 is TGTGCCAGCAGCTTATTGGGTGCCGATACGCAGTGTTTT. Encoded protein: CASSLLGADTQCF.

This clonotype appeared many times. The genes are TRBV4-1 and TRBJ2-3, with D unresolved. This CDR3 is 12 amino acids long. Germline assignment: CDR1 MGHRA and CDR2 YSYEKL. Trimming removed 3 bases at V and 4 bases at J, with 5 bases between. This CDR3 reads CASSHIADTQYF. DNA of the CDR3: TGCGCCAGCAGCCATATCGCAGATACGCAGTATTTT.

The V call is TRBV10-3, the J call TRBJ2-5; no reliable D call. With 3 bases removed from V and 5 bases from J, the gap between germline ends came to 4 bases. Germline V CDR1 and CDR2: ENHRY, SYGVKD. The CDR3 has 11 amino acids. CDR3 amino acids: CAISDQETQYF. The CDR3 DNA follows: TGTGCCATCAGTGATCAGGAGACCCAGTACTTC.

The chain combines TRBV4-1 with TRBJ2-5; 10 bases line up with TRBD1. V lost 2 bases and J lost 5; bases outside the gene matches: 8. The germline CDR1 and CDR2 sequences are MGHRA and YSYEKL. The length of the CDR3 is 16 residues. The CDR3 loop reads CASSQPEGQGRETQYF. The CDR3 nucleotides are TGCGCCAGCAGCCAACCTGAGGGACAGGGGCGCGAGACCCAGTACTTC.

The chain couples TRBV19 to TRBJ1-4; possibly TRBD1 for D (5 bases). The CDR3 sequence is 13 residues long. Germline V gives CDR1 LNHDA, CDR2 SQIVND (reference sequence). V lost 9 bases and J lost 8, with 16 bases in between. The CDR3 nucleotides are TGTGCCAGCACGGGCAGGGTGGGAGAAAAACTGTTTTTT. This codes for CASTGRVGEKLFF. The variable domain in full, completed from reference TRBV19 and TRBJ1-4, reads DGGITQSPKYLFRKEGQNVTLSCEQNLNHDAMYWYRQDPGQGLRLIYYSQIVNDFQKGDIAEGYSVSREKKESFPLTVTSAQKNPTAFYLCASTGRVGEKLFFGSGTQLSVL.

This clonotype was recorded many times. The V call is TRBV6-1, the J call TRBJ1-5; D possibly corresponds to TRBD1 (5 bases). V was shortened by 2 bases and J by 6 bases, with 8 bases between the two germline ends. Germline CDR1 and CDR2: MNHNS and SASEGT. The CDR3 consists of 13 residues. This CDR3 reads CASSEQGGQPQHF. In DNA, the CDR3 is TGTGCCAGCAGTGAACAGGGAGGTCAGCCCCAGCATTTT.

The sample holds many counts of this clonotype. V and J are TRBV5-1 and TRBJ1-1; no clear D gene. CDR1 and CDR2 from the germline V gene are SGHRS and YFSETQ. V lost 4 bases, J lost 1 base, and 8 bases lay in between. CDR3 length: 13 residues. The chain's CDR3 is CASSVDGNTEAFF. Here the CDR3 DNA reads TGCGCCAGCAGCGTGGACGGGAACACTGAAGCTTTCTTT.

The chain links TRBV20-1 to TRBJ2-1; TRBD1 matches 8 bases. J was trimmed by 9 bases and V by 4 bases; bases with no gene match: 11. From germline, CDR1 is DFQATT and CDR2 SNEGSKA (reference sequence). CDR3 size: 14 residues. The CDR3 loop reads CSAKPTGVGVEQFF. In DNA, the CDR3 is TGCAGTGCTAAACCGACAGGGGTCGGAGTTGAGCAGTTCTTC.

At least ten counts were recorded for this clonotype. The V and J genes are TRBV12-3 or TRBV12-4 and TRBJ1-4; D not resolved. Trimming removed 6 bases at V and 7 bases at J, with 15 bases between. The CDR3 runs to 14 residues. This chain's CDR3 is CASSRGRLGEKLFF. The CDR3 coding sequence is TGTGCCAGCAGCCGAGGAAGGCTGGGTGAAAAACTGTTTTTT.

This clonotype was picked up many times. Germline is not matched at one junction end, which may reflect a read error. The V gene is TRBV7-7, the J gene TRBJ1-1; a weak D match, TRBD1 (5 bases). There are 13 residues in the CDR3. In germline, CDR1 is SSHAT, CDR2 FNYEAQ (reference sequence). CDR3 loop: CASSLDSNTEAFF. The CDR3 region has the DNA TGTGCTAGCAGCTTAGACAGCAACACTGAAGCTTTCTTT.

The chain recombines TRBV10-3 with TRBJ2-1; possibly TRBD2 for D (6 bases). Per the germline V gene, CDR1 is ENHRY and CDR2 is SYGVKD. The CDR3 contains 14 residues. V was cut by 8 bases and J by 4 bases, with 15 bases left in between. The CDR3 DNA follows: TGTGCCATCGGAGGGCTAGGCTTTTACAATGAGCAGTTCTTC. Translation gives CAIGGLGFYNEQFF.

This clonotype was recorded many times. The J gene is TRBJ1-3, the V gene TRBV12-3 or TRBV12-4; tentatively, D is TRBD1 (6 bases). The V end lost 6 bases, the J end lost 0 bases, and 12 bases lay between the germline ends. The CDR3 loop spans 15 amino acids. The CDR3 bases are TGTGCCAGCAGAACACAGGGAATCTCTGGAAACACCATATATTTT. Protein product: CASRTQGISGNTIYF.

This clonotype was detected many times. The chain employs TRBV7-6 and TRBJ2-5, with TRBD1 identical over 9 bases. J lost 4 bases, V lost 2 bases, and 8 bases had no gene match. The CDR3 runs 16 residues. Germline CDR1 and CDR2: SGHVS and FNYEAQ. The CDR3 loop is CASSLSPGTGRETQYF. The CDR3 DNA reads as TGTGCCAGCAGCTTATCACCCGGGACAGGGAGAGAGACCCAGTACTTC.

With respect to this clonotype: A much larger clone sits a single nucleotide away, making a read error possible. The rearrangement links TRBV4-1 to TRBJ1-1; weak D call: TRBD1 (5 bases). The germline CDR1 and CDR2 sequences are MGHRA and YSYEKL. This CDR3 contains 17 residues. The DNA for the CDR3 is TGCGCCAGCAGCCCTCTAGGTAGGGGACGGAAGAACACTGAAGCTGTCTTT. It is translated as CASSPLGRGRKNTEAVF.

The chain couples TRBV25-1 to TRBJ2-5; 10 nucleotides match TRBD1. This CDR3 is 14 amino acids long. V lost 3 bases and J lost 5; bases outside the gene matches: 3. The germline V gene encodes CDR1 MGHDK and CDR2 SYGVNS. The CDR3 DNA follows: TGTGCCAGCAGTGAGGGACAGGGGCGCGAGACCCAGTACTTC. Translation: CASSEGQGRETQYF.

Judged by abundance, this clonotype is medium-sized. V and J are TRBV24-1 and TRBJ2-5, with 9 bases aligning to TRBD1. V shed 2 bases and J 5 bases; nucleotides not matched to a gene: 8. The CDR3 loop spans 16 amino acids. Germline loops: CDR1 KGHDR, CDR2 SFDVKD. The CDR3 loop reads CATSDWGQGLLETQYF. The CDR3 DNA follows: TGTGCCACCAGTGATTGGGGACAGGGATTGTTGGAGACCCAGTACTTC.

Remarks on this clonotype: A read error may produce the germline difference seen at one junction end. V gene TRBV19 combines with J gene TRBJ2-7; possibly TRBD1 or TRBD2 for D (5 bases each). Germline lookup yields CDR1 LNHDA and CDR2 SQIVND (reference sequence). The CDR3 is 13 amino acids. The CDR3 here is CAGSMLGTCEQYF. The CDR3 region has the DNA TGTGCCGGTAGTATGCTCGGGACCTGCGAGCAGTACTTC.